A selection of T cell receptor beta chains follows, all from one sample in a study of T cells in narcolepsy. This table comes from immunoSEQ multiplex PCR, and its TCRdb copy is limited to in-frame clones, with some not included. The table lists fewer than 35,000 clones, approximately 78% of them singletons, with about 2.7% in the top ten. The sequenced material came from CD45RA- memory CD4+ T cells from PBMCs. These receptors originate from a human donor with narcolepsy. Each CDR3 is given with its conserved first and last residue. Each record gives: clone size, V gene, J gene, D gene, CDR3 DNA, CDR3 protein. A D gene is named only where the DNA matches it firmly. The size entry is marked missing in some rows and otherwise reads once, few, many or a size class.

size: .; V: TRBV13; J: TRBJ1-4; D: .; DNA: TGTGCCAGCAGCTTCGGGACATCCGTTGCAACTAATGAAAAACTGTTTTTT; CDR3: CASSFGTSVATNEKLFF
size: .; V: TRBV7-9; J: TRBJ2-3; D: TRBD2; DNA: TGTGCCAGCAGCCCTGGGCGCGGGGGAGCCACAGATACGCAGTATTTT; CDR3: CASSPGRGGATDTQYF
size: .; V: TRBV5-1; J: TRBJ1-1; D: .; DNA: TGCGCCAGCAGCTTGTTGGAGGGGCCCAGGAGAGCTTTCTTT; CDR3: CASSLLEGPRRAFF
size: once; V: TRBV19; J: TRBJ2-1; D: TRBD1; DNA: TGTGCCAGTAGTAAACAGGGGGCAGCTTACAATGAGCAGTTCTTC; CDR3: CASSKQGAAYNEQFF
size: .; V: TRBV27; J: TRBJ1-5; D: .; DNA: TGTGCCAGCAGTTTGTGGACAGATCAGCCCCAGCATTTT; CDR3: CASSLWTDQPQHF
size: few; V: TRBV6-5; J: TRBJ1-1; D: TRBD1; DNA: TGTGCCAGCAGTCCGGGACAGGGAGGGACTGAAGCTTTCTTT; CDR3: CASSPGQGGTEAFF
size: few; V: TRBV5-1; J: TRBJ1-1; D: TRBD1; DNA: TGCGCCAGCAGCCCATATAGACAGGGCCTGAACACTGAAGCTTTCTTT; CDR3: CASSPYRQGLNTEAFF
size: few; V: TRBV19; J: TRBJ1-3; D: .; DNA: TGTGCCAGTATCGCAATTTCCTCTGGAAACACCATATATTTT; CDR3: CASIAISSGNTIYF
size: medium-sized; V: TRBV29-1; J: TRBJ1-1; D: .; DNA: TGCAGCGTTTGGAGGGACTGGGGCACTGAAGCTTTCTTT; CDR3: CSVWRDWGTEAFF
size: .; V: TRBV4-3; J: TRBJ1-2; D: .; DNA: TGCGCCAGCAGCCAAGATCGTTCCCAAATTGGGCTACCCGTGGGCTACACCTTC; CDR3: CASSQDRSQIGLPVGYTF
size: .; V: TRBV14; J: TRBJ1-1; D: .; DNA: TGTGCCAGCAGCCAAGGTCCCTCAAATACACGGAACACTGAAGCTTTCTTT; CDR3: CASSQGPSNTRNTEAFF
size: once; V: TRBV29-1; J: TRBJ2-6; D: .; DNA: TGCAGCGTTAGTCTTTCTGGGGCCAACGTCCTGACTTTC; CDR3: CSVSLSGANVLTF
size: few; V: TRBV19; J: TRBJ1-5; D: .; DNA: TGTGCCAGTAGTCAGGGACGGAACAATCAGCCCCAGCATTTT; CDR3: CASSQGRNNQPQHF
size: .; V: TRBV6-1; J: TRBJ2-7; D: TRBD2; DNA: TGTGCCACCCAATTCGTTAGCGGGAGCTCCTACGAGCAGTACTTC; CDR3: CATQFVSGSSYEQYF
size: .; V: TRBV23-1; J: TRBJ2-7; D: .; DNA: TGCGCCAGCAGTCGCGTCCGGGACTCCTCTATAGTGCAGTACTTC; CDR3: CASSRVRDSSIVQYF
size: once; V: TRBV4-3; J: TRBJ2-5; D: .; DNA: TGCGCCAGCAGCCAAGGATCTAGATGGGGCGAAGAGACCCAGTACTTC; CDR3: CASSQGSRWGEETQYF
size: medium-sized; V: TRBV10-2; J: TRBJ2-7; D: .; DNA: TGCGCCAGCTCAAGGGCCTCCTACGAGCAGTACTTC; CDR3: CASSRASYEQYF
size: .; V: TRBV13; J: TRBJ2-1; D: TRBD2; DNA: TGTGCCAGCAGCTTAATTCTAGCGGAGTACAATGAGCAGTTCTTC; CDR3: CASSLILAEYNEQFF
size: few; V: TRBV5-4; J: TRBJ2-1; D: TRBD2; DNA: TGTGCCAGCAGCTTGCCTTATCTAGCGGGAGCCGGTGAGCAGTTCTTC; CDR3: CASSLPYLAGAGEQFF
size: few; V: TRBV5-5; J: TRBJ2-6; D: .; DNA: TGTGCCAGCAGCTTGACAGGCCTCTCTGGGGCCAACGTCCTGACTTTC; CDR3: CASSLTGLSGANVLTF
size: .; V: TRBV7-3; J: TRBJ2-3; D: TRBD2; DNA: TGTGCCAGCAGCTCGGGACTAGCGGGAGTTGCAGATACGCAGTATTTT; CDR3: CASSSGLAGVADTQYF
size: .; V: TRBV11-2; J: TRBJ1-2; D: .; DNA: TGTGCCAGCAGCCCCCACCGGGGGGGCCGACCGTCGGGCTACACCTTC; CDR3: CASSPHRGGRPSGYTF
size: .; V: TRBV6-1; J: TRBJ2-1; D: TRBD2; DNA: TGTGCCAGCAGTCAGCGGGGGCCCCACAATGAGCAGTTCTTC; CDR3: CASSQRGPHNEQFF
size: .; V: TRBV6-7; J: TRBJ2-7; D: .; DNA: TGTCGACTGGCCGGCTTGCTCGGGCAGTCGGGCCCAACGGGAACTTACTGCGAGCAGTACTTC; CDR3: CRLAGLLGQSGPTGTYCEQYF
size: .; V: TRBV6-5; J: TRBJ2-2; D: TRBD1; DNA: TGTGCCAGCAGACTACAGGGGGGCACCGGGGAGCTGTTTTTT; CDR3: CASRLQGGTGELFF
size: .; V: TRBV10-1; J: TRBJ1-1; D: TRBD1; DNA: TGCGCCACCCGACAGGGGTTGAACACTGAAGCTTTCTTT; CDR3: CATRQGLNTEAFF
size: .; V: TRBV5-1; J: TRBJ1-1; D: .; DNA: TGCGCCAGCAGCTTGGCCGGCTCGGACAGAGGCACTGAAGCTTTCTTT; CDR3: CASSLAGSDRGTEAFF
size: .; V: TRBV6-1; J: TRBJ1-6; D: TRBD1; DNA: TGTGCCAGCAGTGAAAGGGACAGGGGTGGATCACCCCTCCACTTT; CDR3: CASSERDRGGSPLHF
size: .; V: TRBV5-1; J: TRBJ1-1; D: .; DNA: TGCGCCAGCAGCTTGGGGACATCTCGTGGCACTGAAGCTTTCTTT; CDR3: CASSLGTSRGTEAFF
size: .; V: TRBV6-1; J: TRBJ2-1; D: .; DNA: TGTGCCAACCGAGAAGCTCGGCTTTACAATGAGCAGTTCTTC; CDR3: CANREARLYNEQFF
size: .; V: TRBV2; J: TRBJ2-4; D: TRBD2; DNA: TGTGCCAGCAGCTCCCGGTCCCTAGCGGGAGAAAACATTCAGTACTTC; CDR3: CASSSRSLAGENIQYF
size: .; V: TRBV27; J: TRBJ1-3; D: TRBD1; DNA: TGTGCCAGCAGTACTCGACAGGGGAAGAGCTCTGGAAACACCATATATTTT; CDR3: CASSTRQGKSSGNTIYF
size: .; V: TRBV6-6; J: TRBJ2-3; D: .; DNA: TGTGCCAGCAGTCCAACATACGGACTACTCACAGATACGCAGTATTTT; CDR3: CASSPTYGLLTDTQYF
size: .; V: TRBV7-2; J: TRBJ1-2; D: .; DNA: TGCGCCAGCAGCCAAGATAGGGACATCGATGGCTACACCTTC; CDR3: CASSQDRDIDGYTF
size: .; V: TRBV6-1; J: TRBJ1-5; D: .; DNA: TGTGCCAGCAGTGAAGTTGCTCAGCCCCAGCATTTT; CDR3: CASSEVAQPQHF
size: .; V: TRBV6-5; J: TRBJ1-3; D: .; DNA: TGTGCCAGCAGCCTCGGACAGATTGGAAACACCATATATTTT; CDR3: CASSLGQIGNTIYF
size: .; V: TRBV18; J: TRBJ1-2; D: .; DNA: TGTGCCAGCTCACCACAGTCGGGCGCCGAGCCCTATGGCTACACCTTC; CDR3: CASSPQSGAEPYGYTF
size: .; V: TRBV5-4; J: TRBJ2-7; D: .; DNA: TGTGCCAGCAGCCGGGACGGGAATGCCTACGAGCAGTACTTC; CDR3: CASSRDGNAYEQYF
size: .; V: TRBV9; J: TRBJ2-3; D: .; DNA: TGTGCCAGCAGCGGGCGACGGATGGATACGCAGTATTTT; CDR3: CASSGRRMDTQYF
size: .; V: TRBV19; J: TRBJ1-5; D: .; DNA: TGTGCCAGTAGTTGGGGGGCTGGCAATCAGCCCCAGCATTTT; CDR3: CASSWGAGNQPQHF
size: .; V: TRBV10-3; J: TRBJ2-5; D: .; DNA: TGTGCCATCAGATCTCTGGGCAAGGAGACCCAGTACTTC; CDR3: CAIRSLGKETQYF
size: .; V: TRBV2; J: TRBJ2-7; D: TRBD1; DNA: TGTGCCAGCAGAGACAGGGCTGGCTACGAGCAGTACTTC; CDR3: CASRDRAGYEQYF
size: few; V: TRBV6-6; J: TRBJ2-7; D: .; DNA: TGTGCCAGCAGTATGAGGGGGTACGAGCAGTACTTC; CDR3: CASSMRGYEQYF
size: few; V: TRBV6-1; J: TRBJ2-7; D: .; DNA: TGTGCCAGCAGTGATCCGGCTCTTGGAGTCGACGAGCAGTACTTC; CDR3: CASSDPALGVDEQYF
size: few; V: TRBV4-3; J: TRBJ2-2; D: .; DNA: TGCGCCAGCAGCCGATCGATACAGTTGAACACCGGGGAGCTGTTTTTT; CDR3: CASSRSIQLNTGELFF
size: .; V: TRBV7-9; J: TRBJ2-7; D: TRBD1; DNA: TGTGCCAGCAGCCGTACGACAGGGCTAAACTACGAGCAGTACTTC; CDR3: CASSRTTGLNYEQYF
size: .; V: TRBV7-2; J: TRBJ1-2; D: .; DNA: TGTGCCAGCAGCTTAGCGAGGGGACCCTCCTATGGCTACACCTTC; CDR3: CASSLARGPSYGYTF
size: once; V: TRBV18; J: TRBJ1-6; D: .; DNA: TGTGCCAGCTCACCATTGCAGGGCGTTGATTCACCCCTCCACTTT; CDR3: CASSPLQGVDSPLHF
size: .; V: TRBV7-2; J: TRBJ1-2; D: TRBD1; DNA: TGTGCCAGCAGCCTTACAGGGGGCGAAGGCTACACCTTC; CDR3: CASSLTGGEGYTF